Listed below are T cell receptor beta chains from one sample, sequenced in a study of blood T cell repertoires in COVID-19. Assay used: immunoSEQ multiplex PCR; TCRdb lists only in-frame clones, some missing. This sample yields some 190,000 clones, of which more than 75% are seen a single time; around 17% belongs to the top ten. Input material: PBMCs or T cells enriched from blood (not recorded which). These receptors were collected from a woman between 45 and 65 years old with acute COVID-19. Both conserved end residues are part of each CDR3. A D gene is named only where the DNA matches it firmly. Rows may omit the clone size; those that give it use once, few, many or a size class.

cdr3_aa cdr3_nt d_call clone_size j_call v_call
CATSEKPDRGINQPQHF TGTGCCACCAGTGAAAAACCGGACAGGGGGATAAATCAGCCCCAGCATTTT TRBD1 NA TRBJ1-5 TRBV24-1
CASHYRGATLGNTEAFF TGTGCCAGCCACTACAGGGGGGCCACTCTCGGGAACACTGAAGCTTTCTTT TRBD1 NA TRBJ1-1 TRBV5-5
CASSIGEGQGAFYSNQPQHF TGTGCCAGTAGTATAGGGGAGGGGCAGGGGGCCTTCTATAGCAATCAGCCCCAGCATTTT TRBD1 once TRBJ1-5 TRBV19
CASSYGAPNTEAFF TGTGCCAGCAGTTACGGGGCACCGAACACTGAAGCTTTCTTT NA NA TRBJ1-1 TRBV6-5
CASSPRNPGTSGAQETQYF TGTGCCAGCTCACCACGAAACCCGGGGACTAGCGGGGCTCAAGAGACCCAGTACTTC TRBD2 NA TRBJ2-5 TRBV18
CASSLKEANYGYTF TGCGCCAGCAGCTTGAAGGAGGCTAACTATGGCTACACCTTC NA NA TRBJ1-2 TRBV5-1
CATHRVPTNTGELFF TGTGCCACGCACCGGGTTCCGACGAACACCGGGGAGCTGTTTTTT NA NA TRBJ2-2 TRBV28
CASSLYEGTTYGYTF TGTGCCAGCAGTTTATATGAGGGAACGACCTATGGCTACACCTTC NA NA TRBJ1-2 TRBV27
CASSQVSNLNQPQHF TGCGCCAGCAGCCAAGTAAGCAACCTAAATCAGCCCCAGCATTTT NA NA TRBJ1-5 TRBV4-1
CASSAERHGNSPLHF TGTGCCAGCAGCGCAGAGAGACATGGTAATTCACCCCTCCACTTT NA NA TRBJ1-6 TRBV9
CASPKGLFNTEAFF TGTGCCAGCCCAAAGGGACTTTTTAACACTGAAGCTTTCTTT NA NA TRBJ1-1 TRBV6-4
CASSQGTGPNYGYTF TGTGCCAGCAGCCAAGGTACAGGGCCTAACTATGGCTACACCTTC NA NA TRBJ1-2 TRBV3-1/TRBV3-2
CASSLTGEGNQPQHF TGTGCCAGCAGCCTGACAGGGGAGGGCAATCAGCCCCAGCATTTT TRBD1 NA TRBJ1-5 TRBV28